The clone carrying this T cell receptor (beta chain) was detected many times. Antigen specificity is unknown. This record comes from a study of T-cell memory formation after mild COVID-19. Study context: Most TCR clusters belonged to a single donor.

Findings of the study overall: For contracting clones, CD4+ ones sat mainly in CM and EM, CD8+ in EMRA. Several responding clones turned up in pre-infection memory, indicating that cross-reactive memory may have taken part. Day 15 to 85 contracting clones showed balanced CD4/CD8; day 15 to 37 expanders favored CD4+.

From the 5' RACE reads, TCRdb called clonotypes with MiXCR, one entry per CDR3 protein. The sample shows more than 350,000 distinct CDR3 sequences, more than 20% of them seen only once. Sequencing was done on a sample of PBMCs or a T cell subset sorted from them (not recorded which). The origin of this receptor is an adult woman who had mild COVID-19 (a few samples of this study predate the infection). Cell type and time point are not known.

The CDR3: CASSPLRLSSGGPREQFF. CDR3 nucleotide sequence: TGTGCCAGCAGCCCCCTGCGATTGTCTAGCGGGGGTCCCAGGGAGCAGTTCTTC. This rearrangement joins TRBV3-1 to TRBJ2-1, with 10 positions matching TRBD2. Germline loops: CDR1 LGHDT, CDR2 YNNKEL (reference sequence). Trimming took 4 bases from V and 10 from J; bases not matched to a gene: 19. The CDR3 totals 18 residues.